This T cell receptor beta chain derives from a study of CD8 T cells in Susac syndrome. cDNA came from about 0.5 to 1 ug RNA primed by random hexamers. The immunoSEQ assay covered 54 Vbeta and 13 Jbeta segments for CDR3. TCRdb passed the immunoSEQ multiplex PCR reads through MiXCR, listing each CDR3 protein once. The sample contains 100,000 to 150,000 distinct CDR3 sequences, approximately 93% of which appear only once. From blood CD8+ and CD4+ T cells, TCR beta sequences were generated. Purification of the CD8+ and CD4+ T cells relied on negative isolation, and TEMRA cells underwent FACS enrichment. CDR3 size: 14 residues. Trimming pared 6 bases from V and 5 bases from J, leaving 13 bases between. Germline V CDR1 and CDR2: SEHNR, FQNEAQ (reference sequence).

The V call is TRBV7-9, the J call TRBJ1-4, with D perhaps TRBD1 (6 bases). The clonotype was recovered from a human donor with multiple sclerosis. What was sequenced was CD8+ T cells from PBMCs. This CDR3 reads CASSRTEKNEKLFF. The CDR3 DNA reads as TGTGCCAGCAGTAGGACAGAAAAAAATGAAAAACTGTTTTTT.